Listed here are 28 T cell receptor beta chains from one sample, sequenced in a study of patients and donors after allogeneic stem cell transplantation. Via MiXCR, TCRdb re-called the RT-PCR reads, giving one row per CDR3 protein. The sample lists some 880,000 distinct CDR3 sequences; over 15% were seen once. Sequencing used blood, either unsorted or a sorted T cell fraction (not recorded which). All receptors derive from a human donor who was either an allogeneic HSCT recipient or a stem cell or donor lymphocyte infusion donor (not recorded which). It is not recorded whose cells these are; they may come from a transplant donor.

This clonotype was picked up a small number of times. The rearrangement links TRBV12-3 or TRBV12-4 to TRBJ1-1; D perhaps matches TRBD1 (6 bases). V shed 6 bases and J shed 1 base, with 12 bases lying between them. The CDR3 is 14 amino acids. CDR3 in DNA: TGTGCCAGCAGATCGACAGGACCGAACACTGAAGCTTTCTTT. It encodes CASRSTGPNTEAFF.

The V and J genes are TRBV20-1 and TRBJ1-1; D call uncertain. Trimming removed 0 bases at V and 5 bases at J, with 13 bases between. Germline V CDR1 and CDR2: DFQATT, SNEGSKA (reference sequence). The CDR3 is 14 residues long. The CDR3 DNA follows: TGCAGTGCTAGAGATCTAACGGGGATTACTGAAGCTTTCTTT. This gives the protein CSARDLTGITEAFF.

CDR3 DNA: TGTGCCAGCAGTGAGTTGGGAGGTCTAGGGAATGAGCAGTTCTTC. It translates to CASSELGGLGNEQFF. The chain couples TRBV2 to TRBJ2-1, with D possibly being TRBD2 (6 bases). Trimming stripped 3 bases from V and 7 bases from J, with 16 bases between. The CDR3 is made up of 15 amino acids. Germline loops: CDR1 SNHLY, CDR2 FYNNEI.

DNA of the CDR3: TGCGCCAGCAGCCCTACGGTGGCCCGGCTAGCCAAAAACATTCAGTACTTC. Translated: CASSPTVARLAKNIQYF. The V and J genes are TRBV5-1 and TRBJ2-4; D is unclear. Germline V gene data show CDR1 as SGHRS and CDR2 as YFSETQ. CDR3 size: 17 residues. Trimming removed 4 bases at V and 0 bases at J, with 17 bases between.

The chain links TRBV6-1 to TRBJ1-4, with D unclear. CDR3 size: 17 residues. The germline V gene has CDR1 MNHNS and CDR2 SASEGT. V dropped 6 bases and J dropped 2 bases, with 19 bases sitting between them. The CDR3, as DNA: TGTGCCAGCAGCGACTTCGGGCCCAAAGGGACTAATGAAAAACTGTTTTTT. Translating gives CASSDFGPKGTNEKLFF.

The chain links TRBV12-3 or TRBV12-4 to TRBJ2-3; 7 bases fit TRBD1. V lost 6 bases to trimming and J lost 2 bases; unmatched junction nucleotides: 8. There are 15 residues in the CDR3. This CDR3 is CASSLQGLYTDTQYF. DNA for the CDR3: TGTGCCAGCAGCCTACAGGGGCTATACACAGATACGCAGTATTTT.

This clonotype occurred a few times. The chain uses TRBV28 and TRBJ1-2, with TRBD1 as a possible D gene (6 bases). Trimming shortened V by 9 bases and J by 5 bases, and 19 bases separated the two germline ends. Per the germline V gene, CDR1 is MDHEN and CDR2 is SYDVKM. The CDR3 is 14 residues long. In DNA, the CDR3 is TGTGCCAGTGAGAACCGGGGGCAGGCTTATGGCTACACCTTC. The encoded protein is CASENRGQAYGYTF.

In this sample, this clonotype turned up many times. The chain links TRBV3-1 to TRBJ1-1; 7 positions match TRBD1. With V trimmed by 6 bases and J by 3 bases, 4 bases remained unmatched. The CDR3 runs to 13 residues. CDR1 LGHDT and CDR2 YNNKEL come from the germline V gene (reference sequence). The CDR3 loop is CASRDTGDTEAFF. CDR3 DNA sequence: TGTGCCAGCAGAGATACAGGGGACACTGAAGCTTTCTTT.

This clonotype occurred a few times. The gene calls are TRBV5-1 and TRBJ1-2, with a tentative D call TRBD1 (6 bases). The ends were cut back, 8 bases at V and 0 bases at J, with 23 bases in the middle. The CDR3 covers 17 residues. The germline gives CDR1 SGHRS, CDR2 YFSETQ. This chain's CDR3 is CASYLTGIRVANYGYTF. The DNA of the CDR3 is TGCGCCAGTTACCTGACAGGCATTAGGGTGGCTAACTATGGCTACACCTTC. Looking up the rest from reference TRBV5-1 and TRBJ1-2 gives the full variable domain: KAGVTQTPRYLIKTRGQQVTLSCSPISGHRSVSWYQQTPGQGLQFLFEYFSETQRNKGNFPGRFSGRQFSNSRSEMNVSTLELGDSALYLCASYLTGIRVANYGYTFGSGTRLTVV.

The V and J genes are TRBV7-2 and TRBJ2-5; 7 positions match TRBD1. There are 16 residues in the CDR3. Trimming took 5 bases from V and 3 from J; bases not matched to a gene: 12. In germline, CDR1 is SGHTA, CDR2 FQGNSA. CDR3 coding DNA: TGTGCCAGCAGCATACCACGCTGGGGACAGAAAGAGACCCAGTACTTC. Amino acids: CASSIPRWGQKETQYF.

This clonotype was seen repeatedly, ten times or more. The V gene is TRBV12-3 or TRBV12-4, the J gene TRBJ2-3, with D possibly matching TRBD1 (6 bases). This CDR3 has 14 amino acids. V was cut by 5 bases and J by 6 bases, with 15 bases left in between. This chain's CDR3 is CASSPDSPRDTQYF. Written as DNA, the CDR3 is TGTGCCAGCAGTCCGGACAGTCCAAGGGATACGCAGTATTTT.

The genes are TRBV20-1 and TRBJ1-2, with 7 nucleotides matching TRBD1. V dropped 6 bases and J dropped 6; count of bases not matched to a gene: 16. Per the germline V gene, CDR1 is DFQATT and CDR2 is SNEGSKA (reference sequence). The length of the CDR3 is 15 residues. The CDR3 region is CSAVKVTRGFDGYTF. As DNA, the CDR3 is TGCAGTGCCGTGAAAGTCACCAGGGGGTTCGATGGCTACACCTTC.

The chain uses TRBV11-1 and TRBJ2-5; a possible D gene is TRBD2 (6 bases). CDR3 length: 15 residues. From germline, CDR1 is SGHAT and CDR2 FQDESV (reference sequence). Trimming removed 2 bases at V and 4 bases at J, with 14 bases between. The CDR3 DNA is TGTGCCAGCAGCTTATGGGCAGGGAGGATAGAGACCCAGTACTTC. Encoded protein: CASSLWAGRIETQYF.

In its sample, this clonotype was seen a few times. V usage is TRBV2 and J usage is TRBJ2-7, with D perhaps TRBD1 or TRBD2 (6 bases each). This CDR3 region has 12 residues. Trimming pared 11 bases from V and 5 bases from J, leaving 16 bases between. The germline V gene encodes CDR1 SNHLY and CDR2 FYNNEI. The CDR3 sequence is CAGAPGAHEQYF. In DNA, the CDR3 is TGTGCCGGAGCCCCGGGGGCGCACGAGCAGTACTTC.

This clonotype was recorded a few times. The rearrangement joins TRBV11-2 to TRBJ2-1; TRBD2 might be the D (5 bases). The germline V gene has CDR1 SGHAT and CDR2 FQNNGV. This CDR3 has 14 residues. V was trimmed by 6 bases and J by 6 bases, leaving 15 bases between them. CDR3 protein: CASSPGWAGNEQFF. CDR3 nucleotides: TGTGCCAGCAGTCCGGGGTGGGCAGGCAATGAGCAGTTCTTC.

The CDR3 reads CASSLNGGINSPLHF. The CDR3 coding sequence is TGTGCCAGCAGCTTAAATGGAGGGATCAATTCACCCCTCCACTTT. This rearrangement joins TRBV7-8 to TRBJ1-6, with D hard to call. With 2 bases removed from V and 7 bases from J, the gap between germline ends came to 12 bases. Germline V gene lookup returns CDR1 SGHVS and CDR2 FQNEAQ. CDR3 length: 15 amino acids.

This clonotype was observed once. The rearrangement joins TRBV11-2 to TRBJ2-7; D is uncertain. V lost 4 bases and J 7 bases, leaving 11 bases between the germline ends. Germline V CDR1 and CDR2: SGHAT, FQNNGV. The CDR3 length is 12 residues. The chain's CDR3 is CASSSGRGEQYF. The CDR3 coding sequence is TGTGCCAGCAGCTCTGGCCGTGGAGAGCAGTACTTC.

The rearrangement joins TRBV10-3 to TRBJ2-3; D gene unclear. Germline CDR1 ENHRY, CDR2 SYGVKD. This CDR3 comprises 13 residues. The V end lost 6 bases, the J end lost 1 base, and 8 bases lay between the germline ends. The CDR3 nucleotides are TGTGCCATCAGAGGGTTTGGCACAGATACGCAGTATTTT. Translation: CAIRGFGTDTQYF.

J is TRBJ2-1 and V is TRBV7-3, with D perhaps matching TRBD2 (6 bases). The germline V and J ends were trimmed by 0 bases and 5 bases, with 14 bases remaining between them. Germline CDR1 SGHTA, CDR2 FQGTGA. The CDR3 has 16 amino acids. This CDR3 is CASSLTSGRGHNEQFF. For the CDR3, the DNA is TGTGCCAGCAGCTTAACGTCCGGGAGAGGACACAATGAGCAGTTCTTC.

CDR3 sequence: CASSQDLNRAYEQYF. The CDR3, as DNA: TGTGCCAGCAGCCAAGATCTAAACAGGGCCTACGAGCAGTACTTC. The chain joins TRBV14 to TRBJ2-7; possible D gene TRBD1, 6 bases. The ends were cut back, 0 bases at V and 2 bases at J, with 11 bases in the middle. Germline assignment: CDR1 SGHDN and CDR2 FVKESK. This CDR3 comprises 15 residues.

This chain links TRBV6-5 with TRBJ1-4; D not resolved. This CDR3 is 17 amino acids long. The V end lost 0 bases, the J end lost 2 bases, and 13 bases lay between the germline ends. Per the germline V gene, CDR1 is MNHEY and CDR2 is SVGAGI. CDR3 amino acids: CASSYSTSLSTNEKLFF. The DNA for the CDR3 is TGTGCCAGCAGTTACTCGACCAGTTTATCTACTAATGAAAAACTGTTTTTT.

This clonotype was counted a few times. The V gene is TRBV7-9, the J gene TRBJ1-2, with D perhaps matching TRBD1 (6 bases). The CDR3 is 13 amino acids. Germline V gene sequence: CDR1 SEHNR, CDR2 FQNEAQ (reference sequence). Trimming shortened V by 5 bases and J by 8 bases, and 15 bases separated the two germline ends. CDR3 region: CASSPGVAVGYTF. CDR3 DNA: TGTGCCAGCAGCCCAGGGGTCGCGGTCGGCTACACCTTC.

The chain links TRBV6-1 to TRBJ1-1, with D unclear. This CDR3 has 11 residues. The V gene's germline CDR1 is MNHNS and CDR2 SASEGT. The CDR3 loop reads CVSRRNTEAFF. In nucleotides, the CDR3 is TGTGTCAGTCGACGGAACACTGAAGCTTTCTTT.

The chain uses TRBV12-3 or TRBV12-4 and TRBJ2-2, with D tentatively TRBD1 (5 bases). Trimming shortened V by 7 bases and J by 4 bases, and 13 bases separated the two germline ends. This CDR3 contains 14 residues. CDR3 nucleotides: TGTGCCAGCACGACAGTCCCCGGCACCGGGGAGCTGTTTTTT. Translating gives CASTTVPGTGELFF.

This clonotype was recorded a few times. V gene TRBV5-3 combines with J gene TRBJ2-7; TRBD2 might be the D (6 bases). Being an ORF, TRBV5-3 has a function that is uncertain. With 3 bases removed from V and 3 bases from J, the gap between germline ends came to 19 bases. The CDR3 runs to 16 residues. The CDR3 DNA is TGTGCCAGAAGCTGTGGACTATCACATCTCAACTACGAGCAGTACTTC. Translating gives CARSCGLSHLNYEQYF.

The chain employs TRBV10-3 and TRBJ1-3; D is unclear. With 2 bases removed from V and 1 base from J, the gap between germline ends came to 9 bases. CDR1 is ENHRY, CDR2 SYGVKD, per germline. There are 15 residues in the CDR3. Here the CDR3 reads CAISEPKGSGNTIYF. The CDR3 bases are TGTGCCATCAGTGAGCCCAAAGGGTCTGGAAACACCATATATTTT.

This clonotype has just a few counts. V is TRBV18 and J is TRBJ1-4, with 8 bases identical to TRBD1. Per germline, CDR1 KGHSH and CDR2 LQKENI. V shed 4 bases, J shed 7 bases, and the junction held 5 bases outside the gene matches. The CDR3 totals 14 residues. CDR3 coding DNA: TGTGCCAGCTCACGTGAGACAGGGGTTGAAAAACTGTTTTTT. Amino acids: CASSRETGVEKLFF.

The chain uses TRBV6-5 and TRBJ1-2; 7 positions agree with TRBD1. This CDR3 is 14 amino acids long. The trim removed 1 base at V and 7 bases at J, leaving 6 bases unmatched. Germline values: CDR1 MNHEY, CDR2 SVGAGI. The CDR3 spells CASSYFRQGIGYTF. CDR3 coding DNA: TGTGCCAGCAGTTACTTTAGACAGGGAATTGGCTACACCTTC.